This T cell receptor beta chain was recorded in a study of T cell clonality in common variable immunodeficiency. Study findings and constraints: Compared with healthy controls, CVID subjects showed increased TCRbeta clonality, mostly in about a third. Shared TCRbeta clones were fewer between CVID subjects than controls.

After removal of 6 bases from V and 0 bases from J, the junction contained 0 bases not matched to a gene. The germline V gene has CDR1 SGHRS and CDR2 YFSETQ. The CDR3 sequence is 14 residues long. CVID and control samples used equivalent genomic DNA input. Repertoires were generated with immunoSEQ multiplex PCR, while TCRdb's copy carries only in-frame clones and drops some. The sample is made up of about 33,000 clones, none counted only once. The table lists this clone with a few counts. Its antigen is as yet unknown. The CDR3 end lies 3 residues beyond the end of the read and is filled in from the germline J gene.

V usage is TRBV5-1 and J usage is TRBJ2-1; 10 bases map to TRBD2. The sequence was obtained from a person aged 18 to 70 in good health. Sequenced material: peripheral blood mononuclear cells. CDR3 residues: CASTSGSSYNEQFF. Partial CDR3 DNA: TGCGCCAGCACTAGCGGGAGCTCCTACAATGAG.